These T cell receptor beta chains were read from a single sample in a study of glioma-infiltrating T cells. TCRdb called the multiplex PCR reads again in MiXCR, with one record for every CDR3 protein. Here the sample spans around 350,000 distinct CDR3 sequences, roughly two fifths being singletons. The sample comprised glioma tissue, nonneoplastic brain tissue, or PBMCs (not recorded which). All receptors come from a human donor with low-grade glioma or glioblastoma, undergoing nonglioma brain surgery, or in good health (not recorded which). The CDR3 runs from the conserved cysteine through the conserved F or W. D genes are given only for firm matches. Some rows mark clone size as missing; the rest say once, few, many or name a class of expanded clone.

clone_size j_call d_call cdr3_length v_call cdr3_aa cdr3_nt
NA TRBJ2-5 NA 14 TRBV7-6 CASSLIVVEETQYF TGTGCCAGCAGCTTAATAGTCGTGGAGGAGACCCAGTACTTC
NA TRBJ1-1 NA 13 TRBV29-1 CSGDITGFTEALF TGCAGCGGGGACATTACAGGGTTCACTGAAGCTCTCTTT
many TRBJ2-3 NA 15 TRBV20-1 CSALTHQDPTDTQYF TGCAGTGCTTTGACCCATCAGGACCCCACAGATACGCAGTATTTT
NA TRBJ2-1 TRBD2 15 TRBV6-2/TRBV6-3 CASSMGLAENNEQFF TGCGCCAGCAGCATGGGACTAGCGGAGAACAATGAGCAGTTCTTC
many TRBJ2-7 NA 12 TRBV6-2/TRBV6-3 CASRRSFYEQYF TGTGCCAGCAGACGGTCTTTCTACGAGCAGTACTTC
NA TRBJ2-7 NA 15 TRBV7-9 CASSLGRYNSYEQYF TGTGCCAGCAGCTTAGGGAGGTACAACTCCTACGAGCAGTACTTC
many TRBJ2-3 TRBD2 16 TRBV20-1 CSATGLAGTVTDTQYF TGCAGTGCCACGGGACTAGCGGGAACGGTTACAGATACGCAGTATTTT
NA TRBJ2-6 NA 15 TRBV4-3 CASSPLSGGANVLTF TGCGCCAGCAGCCCCCTTAGCGGTGGGGCCAACGTCCTGACTTTC
NA TRBJ1-1 NA 13 TRBV3-1 CASSQSRGTEAFF TGTGCCAGCAGCCAATCCCGGGGTACTGAAGCTTTCTTT
few TRBJ2-1 TRBD2 14 TRBV5-4 CATPAGSFGNEQFF TGTGCCACCCCAGCGGGATCTTTTGGCAATGAGCAGTTCTTC
few TRBJ2-1 NA 14 TRBV12-3/TRBV12-4 CASSGQLTLMGQFF TGTGCCAGCAGTGGACAGCTAACTCTCATGGGGCAGTTCTTC
many TRBJ2-3 TRBD1 16 TRBV28 CASSSRDRDSTDTQYF TGTGCCAGCAGTTCCCGGGACAGGGATAGCACAGATACGCAGTATTTT
few TRBJ2-5 NA 14 TRBV28 CASSSGQDGETQYF TGTGCCAGCAGTTCCGGGCAGGACGGGGAGACCCAGTACTTC
NA TRBJ2-7 NA 15 TRBV12-3/TRBV12-4 CASSPSGTNSYEQYF TGTGCCAGCAGTCCCTCCGGGACAAACTCCTACGAGCAGTACTTC
NA TRBJ1-2 TRBD1 16 TRBV28 CASGLWAGGPNYGYTF TGTGCCAGCGGTTTATGGGCAGGGGGACCTAACTATGGCTACACCTTC
few TRBJ1-6 NA 12 TRBV28 CASSFGPSPLHF TGTGCCAGCAGTTTCGGGCCTTCACCCCTCCACTTT
NA TRBJ2-1 TRBD2 15 TRBV7-2 CASSLGGRAYNEQFF TGTGCCAGCAGCTTAGGGGGGAGGGCCTACAATGAGCAGTTCTTC
NA TRBJ2-1 NA 13 TRBV5-4 CASSLRGHNEQFF TGTGCCAGCAGCTTGCGGGGGCACAATGAGCAGTTCTTC
many TRBJ1-1 NA 14 TRBV6-2/TRBV6-3 CASSPGLPNTEAFF TGTGCCAGCAGTCCCGGACTCCCGAACACTGAAGCTTTCTTT
NA TRBJ1-2 NA 15 TRBV7-9 CASSSLQGVGYGYTF TGTGCCAGCAGCTCGCTCCAGGGTGTAGGGTATGGCTACACCTTC
NA TRBJ2-7 NA 17 TRBV4-2 CASSQDLGKRGLSEQYF TGTGCCAGCAGCCAAGATTTAGGGAAGAGGGGTCTTAGCGAGCAGTACTTC
NA TRBJ1-5 TRBD1 15 TRBV19 CASIPQGREGQPQHF TGTGCCAGTATCCCACAGGGGAGGGAAGGTCAGCCCCAGCATTTT
many TRBJ2-4 TRBD1 14 TRBV27 CASSLQGQGNIQYF TGTGCCAGCAGTTTACAGGGACAGGGGAACATTCAGTACTTC
few TRBJ1-1 TRBD1 12 TRBV6-2/TRBV6-3 CASSYRDRGAFF TGTGCCAGCAGTTACAGGGACAGAGGAGCTTTCTTT
NA TRBJ2-7 TRBD2 15 TRBV10-3 CAISDPSGQAYEQYF TGTGCCATCAGTGACCCTAGCGGGCAAGCCTACGAGCAGTACTTC
NA TRBJ2-7 NA 12 TRBV28 CASSPQLYEQYF TGTGCCAGCAGCCCACAGCTTTACGAGCAGTACTTC
NA TRBJ1-2 TRBD1 14 TRBV29-1 CSVGVPGQGRGYTF TGCAGCGTTGGCGTGCCGGGACAGGGGCGAGGCTACACCTTC
NA TRBJ1-5 TRBD1 16 TRBV20-1 CSAPGQGWGSNQPQHF TGCAGTGCTCCGGGACAGGGATGGGGCAGCAATCAGCCCCAGCATTTT
many TRBJ2-1 NA 15 TRBV6-2/TRBV6-3 CASSFRDSSYNEQFF TGTGCCAGCAGCTTCCGGGACTCCTCCTACAATGAGCAGTTCTTC
few TRBJ2-1 TRBD2 15 TRBV28 CASSAGTSIVFEQFF TGTGCCAGCAGTGCCGGGACTAGTATAGTATTTGAGCAGTTCTTC
NA TRBJ2-7 NA 13 TRBV28 CASSPLSDDEQYF TGTGCCAGCAGTCCCCTCAGTGATGACGAGCAGTACTTC
NA TRBJ1-1 NA 16 TRBV28 CASSIPPDGRGTEAFF TGTGCCAGCAGTATACCCCCGGACGGGCGAGGCACTGAAGCTTTCTTT
NA TRBJ2-7 NA 15 TRBV7-3 CASSSLTASSYEQYF TGTGCCAGCAGCTCCCTGACGGCGAGCTCCTACGAGCAGTACTTC